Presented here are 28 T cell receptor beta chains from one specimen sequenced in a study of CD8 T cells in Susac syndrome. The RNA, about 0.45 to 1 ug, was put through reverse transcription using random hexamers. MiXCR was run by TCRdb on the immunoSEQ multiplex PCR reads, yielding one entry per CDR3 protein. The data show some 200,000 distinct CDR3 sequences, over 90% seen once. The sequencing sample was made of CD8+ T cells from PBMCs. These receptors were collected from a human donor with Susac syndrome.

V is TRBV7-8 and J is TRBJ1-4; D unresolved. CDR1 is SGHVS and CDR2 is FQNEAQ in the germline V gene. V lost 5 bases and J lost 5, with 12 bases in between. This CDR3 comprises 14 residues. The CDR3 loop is CASSPRVLNEKLFF. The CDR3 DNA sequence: TGTGCCAGCAGCCCGCGGGTGTTGAATGAAAAACTGTTTTTT.

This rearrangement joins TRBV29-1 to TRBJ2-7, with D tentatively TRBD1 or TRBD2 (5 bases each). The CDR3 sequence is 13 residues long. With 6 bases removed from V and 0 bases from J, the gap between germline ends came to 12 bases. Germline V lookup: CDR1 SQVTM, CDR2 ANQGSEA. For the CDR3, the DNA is TGCAGCGTACCCGGGACGGACTCCTACGAGCAGTACTTC. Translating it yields CSVPGTDSYEQYF.

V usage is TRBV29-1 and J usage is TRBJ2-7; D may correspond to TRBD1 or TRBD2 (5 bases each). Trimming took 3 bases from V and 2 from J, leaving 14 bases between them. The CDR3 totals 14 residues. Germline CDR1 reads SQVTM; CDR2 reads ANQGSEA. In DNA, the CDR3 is TGCAGCGTTGAGGACGGGACGACCACCTACGAGCAGTACTTC. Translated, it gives CSVEDGTTTYEQYF.

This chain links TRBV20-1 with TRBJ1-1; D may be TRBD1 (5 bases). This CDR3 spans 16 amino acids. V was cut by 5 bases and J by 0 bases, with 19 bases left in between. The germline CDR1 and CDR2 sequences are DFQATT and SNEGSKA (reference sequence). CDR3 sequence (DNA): TGCAGTGCTTACATCCGGGACGGTTTTATGAACACTGAAGCTTTCTTT. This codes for CSAYIRDGFMNTEAFF.

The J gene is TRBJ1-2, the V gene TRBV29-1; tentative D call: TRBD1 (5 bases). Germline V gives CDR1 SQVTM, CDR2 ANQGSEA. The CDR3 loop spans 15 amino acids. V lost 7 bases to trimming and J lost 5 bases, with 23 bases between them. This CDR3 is CSASNRRGERYGYTF. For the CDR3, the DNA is TGCAGCGCCTCGAACCGGCGGGGGGAGAGGTATGGCTACACCTTC.

The CDR3 nucleotides read TGTGCCAGCAGTTTAACGGGAGGAAATCAGCCCCAGCATTTT. It specifies CASSLTGGNQPQHF. V gene TRBV28 combines with J gene TRBJ1-5, with unresolved D. The germline V gene has CDR1 MDHEN and CDR2 SYDVKM. V was trimmed by 2 bases and J by 4 bases, leaving 9 bases between them. This CDR3 contains 14 residues.

As DNA, the CDR3 is TGTGCCAGTAGTATCGCCAGTTCTAACACTGAAGCTTTCTTT. Its translation is CASSIASSNTEAFF. The chain recombines TRBV19 with TRBJ1-1; D remains ambiguous. Germline CDR1 LNHDA, CDR2 SQIVND (reference sequence). Trimming removed 3 bases at V and 2 bases at J, with 10 bases between. The CDR3 consists of 14 residues.

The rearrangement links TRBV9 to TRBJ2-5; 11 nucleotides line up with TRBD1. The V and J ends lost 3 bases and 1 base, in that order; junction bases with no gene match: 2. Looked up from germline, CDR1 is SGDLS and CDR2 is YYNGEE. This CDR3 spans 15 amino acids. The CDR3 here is CASSAGTGGQETQYF. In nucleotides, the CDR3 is TGTGCCAGCAGCGCCGGGACAGGGGGCCAAGAGACCCAGTACTTC. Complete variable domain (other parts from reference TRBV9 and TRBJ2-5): DSGVTQTPKHLITATGQRVTLRCSPRSGDLSVYWYQQSLDQGLQFLIQYYNGEERAKGNILERFSAQQFPDLHSELNLSSLELGDSALYFCASSAGTGGQETQYFGPGTRLLVL.

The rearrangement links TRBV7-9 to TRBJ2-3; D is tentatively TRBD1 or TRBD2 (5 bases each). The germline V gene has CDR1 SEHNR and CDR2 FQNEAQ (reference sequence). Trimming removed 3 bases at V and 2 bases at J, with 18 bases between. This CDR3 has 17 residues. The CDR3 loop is CASSFSGGDWTTDTQYF. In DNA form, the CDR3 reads TGTGCCAGCAGCTTCTCTGGGGGAGACTGGACCACAGATACGCAGTATTTT.

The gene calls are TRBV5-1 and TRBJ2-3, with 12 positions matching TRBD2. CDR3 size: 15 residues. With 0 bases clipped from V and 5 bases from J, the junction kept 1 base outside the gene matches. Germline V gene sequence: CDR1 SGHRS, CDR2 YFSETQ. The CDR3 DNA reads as TGCGCCAGCAGCTTGGGGGGACTAGCGGGAGATACGCAGTATTTT. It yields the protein CASSLGGLAGDTQYF.

The CDR3 spells CASSLNDNQPQHF. CDR3 DNA: TGTGCCAGCAGCTTGAATGACAATCAGCCCCAGCATTTT. The chain has TRBV5-6 and TRBJ1-5; D not certain. Trimming removed 1 base from V and 3 bases from J, with 5 bases in between. The germline CDR1 and CDR2 sequences are SGHDT and YYEEEE. The CDR3 consists of 13 residues.

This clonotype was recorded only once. The chain's CDR3 is CASSEATSGGYNEQFF. In nucleotides, the CDR3 is TGTGCCAGCAGTGAAGCGACTAGCGGGGGGTACAATGAGCAGTTCTTC. The gene calls are TRBV2 and TRBJ2-1; 13 bases align to TRBD2. The CDR3 has 16 residues. Germline V CDR1 and CDR2: SNHLY, FYNNEI. The J segment lost 4 bases and the V segment lost 0 bases, leaving 0 bases of the junction unmatched.

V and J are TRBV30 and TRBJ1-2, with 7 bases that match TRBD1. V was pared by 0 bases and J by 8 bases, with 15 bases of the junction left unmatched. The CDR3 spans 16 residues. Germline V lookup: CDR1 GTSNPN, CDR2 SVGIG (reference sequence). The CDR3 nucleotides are TGTGCCTGGAGTGTACGGGACAGTACGATAGGTTCGGGCTACACCTTC. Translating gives CAWSVRDSTIGSGYTF.

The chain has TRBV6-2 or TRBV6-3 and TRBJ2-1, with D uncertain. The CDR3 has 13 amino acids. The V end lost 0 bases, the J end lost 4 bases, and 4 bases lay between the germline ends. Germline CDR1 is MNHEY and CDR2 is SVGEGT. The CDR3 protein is CASSYSGYNEQFF. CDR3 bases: TGTGCCAGCAGTTACTCAGGGTACAATGAGCAGTTCTTC.

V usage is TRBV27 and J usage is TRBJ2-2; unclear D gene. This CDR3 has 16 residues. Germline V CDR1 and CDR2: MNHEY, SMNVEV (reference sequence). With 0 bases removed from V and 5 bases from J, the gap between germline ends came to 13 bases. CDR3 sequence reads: CASSLSQDFYTGELFF. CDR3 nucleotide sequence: TGTGCCAGCAGTTTATCGCAGGATTTTTATACCGGGGAGCTGTTTTTT.

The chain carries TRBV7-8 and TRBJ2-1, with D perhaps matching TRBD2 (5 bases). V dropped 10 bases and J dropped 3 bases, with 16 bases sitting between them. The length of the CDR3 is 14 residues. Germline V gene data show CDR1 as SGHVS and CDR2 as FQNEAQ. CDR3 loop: CATKEASDYNEQFF. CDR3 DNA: TGTGCCACTAAGGAGGCTAGTGACTACAATGAGCAGTTCTTC. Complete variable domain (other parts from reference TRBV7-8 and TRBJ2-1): GAGVSQSPRYKVAKRGQDVALRCDPISGHVSLFWYQQALGQGPEFLTYFQNEAQLDKSGLPSDRFFAERPEGSVSTLKIQRTQQEDSAVYLCATKEASDYNEQFFGPGTRLTVL.

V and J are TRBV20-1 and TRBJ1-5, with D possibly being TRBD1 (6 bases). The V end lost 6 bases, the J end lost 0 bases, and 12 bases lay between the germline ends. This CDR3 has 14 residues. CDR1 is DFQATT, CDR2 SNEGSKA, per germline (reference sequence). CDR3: CSAPGDNSNQPQHF. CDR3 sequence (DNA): TGCAGTGCCCCCGGGGACAATAGCAATCAGCCCCAGCATTTT.

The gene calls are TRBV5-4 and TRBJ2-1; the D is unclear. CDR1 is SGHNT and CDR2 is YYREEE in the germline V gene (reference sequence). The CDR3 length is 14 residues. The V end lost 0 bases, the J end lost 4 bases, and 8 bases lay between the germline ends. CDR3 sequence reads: CASSLAREYNEQFF. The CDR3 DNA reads TGTGCCAGCAGCTTGGCCAGAGAATACAATGAGCAGTTCTTC.

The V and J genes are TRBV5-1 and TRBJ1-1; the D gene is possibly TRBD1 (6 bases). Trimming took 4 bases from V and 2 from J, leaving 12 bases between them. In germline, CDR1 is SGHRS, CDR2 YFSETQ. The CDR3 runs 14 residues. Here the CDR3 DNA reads TGCGCCAGCAGCGTGGGACACTTTAACACTGAAGCTTTCTTT. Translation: CASSVGHFNTEAFF.

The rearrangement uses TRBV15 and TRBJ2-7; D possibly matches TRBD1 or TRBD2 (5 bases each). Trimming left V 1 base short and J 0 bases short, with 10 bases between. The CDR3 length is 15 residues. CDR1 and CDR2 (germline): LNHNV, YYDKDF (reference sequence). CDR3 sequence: CATSRVGESSYEQYF. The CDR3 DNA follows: TGTGCCACCAGCAGAGTGGGGGAAAGCTCCTACGAGCAGTACTTC.

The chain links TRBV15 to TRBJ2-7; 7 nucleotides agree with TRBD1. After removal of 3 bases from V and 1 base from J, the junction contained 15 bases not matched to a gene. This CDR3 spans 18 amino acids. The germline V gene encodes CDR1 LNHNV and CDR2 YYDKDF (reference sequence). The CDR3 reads CATSSKLDQGVHSYEQYF. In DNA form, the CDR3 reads TGTGCCACCAGCAGCAAACTCGACCAGGGGGTCCATTCCTACGAGCAGTACTTC. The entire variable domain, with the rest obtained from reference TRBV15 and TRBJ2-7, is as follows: DAMVIQNPRYQVTQFGKPVTLSCSQTLNHNVMYWYQQKSSQAPKLLFHYYDKDFNNEADTPDNFQSRRPNTSFCFLDIRSPGLGDTAMYLCATSSKLDQGVHSYEQYFGPGTRLTVT.

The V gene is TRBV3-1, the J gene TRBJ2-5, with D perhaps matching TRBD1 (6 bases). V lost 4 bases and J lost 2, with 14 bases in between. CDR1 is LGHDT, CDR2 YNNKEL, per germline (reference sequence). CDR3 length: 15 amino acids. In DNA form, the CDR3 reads TGTGCCAGCAGCCTCGTATCCCAGGGGCAAGAGACCCAGTACTTC. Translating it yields CASSLVSQGQETQYF.

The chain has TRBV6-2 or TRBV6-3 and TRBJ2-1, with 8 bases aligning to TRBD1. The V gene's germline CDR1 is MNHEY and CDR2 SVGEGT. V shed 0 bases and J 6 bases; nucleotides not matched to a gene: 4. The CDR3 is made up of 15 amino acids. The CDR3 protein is CASSYSTDRVNEQFF. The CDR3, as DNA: TGTGCCAGCAGTTACTCGACGGACAGGGTCAATGAGCAGTTCTTC.

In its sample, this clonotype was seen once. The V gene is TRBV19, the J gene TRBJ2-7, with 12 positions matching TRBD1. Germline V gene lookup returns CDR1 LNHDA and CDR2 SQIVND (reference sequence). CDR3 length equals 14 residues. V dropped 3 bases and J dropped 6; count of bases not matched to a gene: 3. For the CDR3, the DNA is TGTGCCAGTAGTATGGGACAGGGGGCGACCGAGCAGTACTTC. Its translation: CASSMGQGATEQYF.

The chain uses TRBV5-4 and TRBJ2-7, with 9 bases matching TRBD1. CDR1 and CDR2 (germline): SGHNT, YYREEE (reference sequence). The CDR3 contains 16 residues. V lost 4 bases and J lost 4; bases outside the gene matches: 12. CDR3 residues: CASSDRGQGTLYEQYF. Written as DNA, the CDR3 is TGTGCCAGCAGCGATCGAGGACAGGGGACCCTATACGAGCAGTACTTC.

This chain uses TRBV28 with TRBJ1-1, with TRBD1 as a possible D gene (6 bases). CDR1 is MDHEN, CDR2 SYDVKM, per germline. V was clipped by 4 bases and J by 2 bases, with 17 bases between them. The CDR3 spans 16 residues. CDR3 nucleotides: TGTGCCAGCAGTTCCTCTAGGGACACTCTTAACACTGAAGCTTTCTTT. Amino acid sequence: CASSSSRDTLNTEAFF. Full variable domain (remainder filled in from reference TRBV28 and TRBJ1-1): DVKVTQSSRYLVKRTGEKVFLECVQDMDHENMFWYRQDPGLGLRLIYFSYDVKMKEKGDIPEGYSVSREKKERFSLILESASTNQTSMYLCASSSSRDTLNTEAFFGQGTRLTVV.

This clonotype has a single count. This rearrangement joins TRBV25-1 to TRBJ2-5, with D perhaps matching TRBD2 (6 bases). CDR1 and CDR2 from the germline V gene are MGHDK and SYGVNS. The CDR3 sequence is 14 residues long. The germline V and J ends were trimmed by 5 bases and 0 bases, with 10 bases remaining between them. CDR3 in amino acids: CASSTRGYQETQYF. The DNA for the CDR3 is TGTGCCAGCAGTACCCGGGGGTACCAAGAGACCCAGTACTTC.

In DNA form, the CDR3 reads TGTGCCAGCAGCCCCCCCGGACCGCGCGAGCAGTACTTC. Translating gives CASSPPGPREQYF. The chain joins TRBV13 to TRBJ2-7; unclear D gene. The CDR3 extends over 13 amino acids. V was clipped by 5 bases and J by 6 bases, with 14 bases between them. From germline, CDR1 is PRHDT and CDR2 FYEKMQ (reference sequence).